This T cell receptor beta chain is drawn from a study of CD8+CD57+ T cells in acquired aplastic anemia. Across the whole study: Roughly 3 ug was the average amount of DNA from sorted CD4+ and CD8+ cells. General study points: Overlap between patients and controls comprised 25 to 35 CD8+ CDR3 sequences.

V shed 5 bases and J shed 5 bases, with 19 bases lying between them. This CDR3 comprises 15 residues. The germline V gene encodes CDR1 SGHNT and CDR2 YENEEA. Patients picked for sequencing had shown CD8+CD57+ cell expansion detected by flow cytometry. All participating patients were living with severe acquired aplastic anemia. Genomic DNA provided the template from which TCR beta VDJ and CDR3 profiles were obtained. TCRdb passed the reads through MiXCR, listing each CDR3 protein once. The table lists around 150,000 distinct CDR3 sequences, 71% of them singletons. Concerning this clonotype itself: Its antigen is not known.

This receptor was obtained from a human donor with aplastic anemia. Material for sequencing was sorted CD4+, CD8+, or CD8+CD57+ T cells (not recorded which) from PBMCs. The J gene is TRBJ2-7, the V gene TRBV11-3, with D tentatively TRBD1 or TRBD2 (5 bases each). CDR3 coding DNA: TGTGCCAGCAGCCGCGACATCGGGGCCAAGGACGAGCAGTACTTC. Translation gives CASSRDIGAKDEQYF.